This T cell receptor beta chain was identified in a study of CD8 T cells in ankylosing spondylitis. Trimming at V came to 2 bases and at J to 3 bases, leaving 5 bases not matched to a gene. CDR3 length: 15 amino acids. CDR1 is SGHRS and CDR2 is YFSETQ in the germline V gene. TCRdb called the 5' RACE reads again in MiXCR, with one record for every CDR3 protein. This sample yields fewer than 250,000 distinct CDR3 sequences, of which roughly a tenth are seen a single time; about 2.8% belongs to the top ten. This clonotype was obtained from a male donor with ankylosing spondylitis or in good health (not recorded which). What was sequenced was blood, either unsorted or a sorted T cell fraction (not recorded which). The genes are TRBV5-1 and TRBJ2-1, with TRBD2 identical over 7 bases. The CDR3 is CASSFGRDYYNEQFF. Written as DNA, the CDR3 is TGCGCCAGCAGCTTTGGCAGGGACTACTACAATGAGCAGTTCTTC. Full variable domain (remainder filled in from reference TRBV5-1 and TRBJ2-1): KAGVTQTPRYLIKTRGQQVTLSCSPISGHRSVSWYQQTPGQGLQFLFEYFSETQRNKGNFPGRFSGRQFSNSRSEMNVSTLELGDSALYLCASSFGRDYYNEQFFGPGTRLTVL.